This T cell receptor beta chain comes out of a study of graft-versus-host responses after intestinal transplantation. Study overall: Anti-thymocyte globulin induction preceded about 3 years of tacrolimus and steroid maintenance in all recipients.

Here immunoSEQ multiplex PCR was the method, and the copy in TCRdb shows in-frame clones only, minus some. The sample consists of over 80,000 clones, roughly 91% of them appearing once. On this clone: Its antigen remains unidentified.

This material consisted of unstimulated CD4+ T cells sorted from spleen or lymph node cells, taken before transplant. This receptor was identified in a human donor who was the organ donor for an intestinal transplant.

CDR3 DNA: TGTGCCAGCAGCTTGTCGGGGGTCTCTGGAAACACCATATATTTT. This gives the protein CASSLSGVSGNTIYF. The J gene is TRBJ1-3, the V gene TRBV11-2; tentative D call: TRBD1 (5 bases). This CDR3 is built from 15 residues. Trimming stripped 3 bases from V and 0 bases from J, with 9 bases between. Per germline, CDR1 SGHAT and CDR2 FQNNGV.